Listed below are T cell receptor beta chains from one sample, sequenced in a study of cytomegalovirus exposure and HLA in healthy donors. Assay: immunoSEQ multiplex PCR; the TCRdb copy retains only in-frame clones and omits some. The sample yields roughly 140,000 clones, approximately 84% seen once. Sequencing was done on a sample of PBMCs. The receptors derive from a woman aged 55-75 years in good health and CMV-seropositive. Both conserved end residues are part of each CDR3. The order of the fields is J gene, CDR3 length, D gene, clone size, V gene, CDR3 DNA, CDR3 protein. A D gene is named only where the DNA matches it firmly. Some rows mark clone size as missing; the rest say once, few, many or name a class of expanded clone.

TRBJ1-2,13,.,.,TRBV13,TGTGCCAGCACCTTCGGGGTGGCTAACGGCTACACCTTC,CASTFGVANGYTF
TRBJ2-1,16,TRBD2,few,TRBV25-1,TGTGCCAGCAGTGACCGACTAGCGGGAGGGTACAATGAGCAGTTCTTC,CASSDRLAGGYNEQFF
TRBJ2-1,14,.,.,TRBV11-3,TGTGCCAGCAGCCGACCCCTGGAACCCCGGGGGCAGTTCTTC,CASSRPLEPRGQFF
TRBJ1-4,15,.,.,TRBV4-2,TGTGCCAGCAGCCAAGATCACAGAAGAAATGAAAAACTGTTTTTT,CASSQDHRRNEKLFF
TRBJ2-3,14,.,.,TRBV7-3,TGTGCCAGCAGCTTAGAAGGAGAGACAGATACGCAGTATTTT,CASSLEGETDTQYF
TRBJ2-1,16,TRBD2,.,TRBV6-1,TGTGCCAGCAGTGCCCTTAGCGGGAGCTCCTACAATGAGCAGTTCTTC,CASSALSGSSYNEQFF
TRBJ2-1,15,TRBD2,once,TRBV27,TGTGCCAGCAGTCAGTTAGCGGGCTCCTACAATGAGCAGTTCTTC,CASSQLAGSYNEQFF
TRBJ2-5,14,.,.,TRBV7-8,TGTGCCAGCAGCTCAACAGAGACCCAAGAGACCCAGTACTTC,CASSSTETQETQYF
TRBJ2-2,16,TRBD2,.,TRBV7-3,TGTGCCAGCAGCATTACTAGCGGGGGAACGGCCGGGGAGCTGTTTTTT,CASSITSGGTAGELFF
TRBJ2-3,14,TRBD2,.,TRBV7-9,TGTGCCAGCCTGGCGGGAGGTGTTTCAGATACGCAGTATTTT,CASLAGGVSDTQYF
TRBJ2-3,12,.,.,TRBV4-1,TGCGCCAGCAGCCTAGGCACAGATACGCAGTATTTT,CASSLGTDTQYF
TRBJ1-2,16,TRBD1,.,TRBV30,TGTGCCTGGAGTTCCGGGACAGGGCTTACTAACTATGGCTACACCTTC,CAWSSGTGLTNYGYTF
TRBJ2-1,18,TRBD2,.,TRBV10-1,TGCGCCAGCAGGGGACTAGCGGGTCGGAAAAGCTCCTACAATGAGCAGTTCTTC,CASRGLAGRKSSYNEQFF
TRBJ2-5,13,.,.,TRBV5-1,TGCGCCAGCAGCGCAACTACCCAAGAGACCCAGTACTTC,CASSATTQETQYF
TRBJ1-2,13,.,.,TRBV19,TGTGCCAGTAGATTAGACGGGGACTATGGCTACACCTTC,CASRLDGDYGYTF
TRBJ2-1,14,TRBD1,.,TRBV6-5,TGTGCCAGCAGTTTCCCAGGGGGCATTAATGAGCAGTTCTTC,CASSFPGGINEQFF
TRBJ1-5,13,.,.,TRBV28,TGTGCCAGCAGTTTAAGGGGGAGCCAGCCCCAGCATTTT,CASSLRGSQPQHF
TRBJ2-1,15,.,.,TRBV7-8,TGTGCCAGCAGTCCGTCGGGAGTCGCCTACAATGAGCAGTTCTTC,CASSPSGVAYNEQFF
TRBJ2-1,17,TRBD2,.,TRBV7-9,TGTGCCAGCAGCTACCCGGCGGGGGACCCCATTATCAATGAGCAGTTCTTC,CASSYPAGDPIINEQFF
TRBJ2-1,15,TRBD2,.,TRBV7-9,TGTGCCAGCAGCTTAGTGACTAGCGGGATCAATGAGCAGTTCTTC,CASSLVTSGINEQFF
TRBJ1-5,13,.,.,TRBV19,TGTGCCAGTAGTATAGAAAGTGGCCAAGTTCAGCATTTT,CASSIESGQVQHF
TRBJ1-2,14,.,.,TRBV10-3,TGTGCCATCAGTGACAGGGGCGCGCCCTATGGCTACACCTTC,CAISDRGAPYGYTF
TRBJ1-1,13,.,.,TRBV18,TGTGCCAGCTCACCGGGGCTGAACACTGAAGCTTTCTTT,CASSPGLNTEAFF
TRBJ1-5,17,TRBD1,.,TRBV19,TGTGCCAGTAGGCCGGAGAGGGGGCAATATAGCAATCAGCCCCAGCATTTT,CASRPERGQYSNQPQHF
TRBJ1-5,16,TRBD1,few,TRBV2,TGTGCCAGCAGTGGGGCAGGGGGCGTCAGCAATCAGCCCCAGCATTTT,CASSGAGGVSNQPQHF
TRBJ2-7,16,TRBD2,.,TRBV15,TGTGCCACCAGCAGAGAACTAGCGGGAGGACGCTACGAGCAGTACTTC,CATSRELAGGRYEQYF
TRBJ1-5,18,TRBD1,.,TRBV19,TGTGCCAGTAGTGGGGCCCTACAGGGGGCGATGAGCAATCAGCCCCAGCATTTT,CASSGALQGAMSNQPQHF
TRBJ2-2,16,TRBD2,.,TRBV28,TGTGCCAGCAGTTCCCCCCTAGCGGCGAACACCGGGGAGCTGTTTTTT,CASSSPLAANTGELFF
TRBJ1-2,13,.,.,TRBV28,TGTGCCAGTAGGTCCCAGGGGAAGGATGGCTACACCTTC,CASRSQGKDGYTF
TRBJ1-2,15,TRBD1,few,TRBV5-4,TGTGCCAGCAGCTCTATGACAGGGATTAACTATGGCTACACCTTC,CASSSMTGINYGYTF
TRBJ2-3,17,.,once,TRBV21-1,TGTGCCAGCAGCGGGACTAGCGGGAGGGCCGGCACAGATACGCAGTATTTT,CASSGTSGRAGTDTQYF
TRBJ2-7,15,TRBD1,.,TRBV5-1,TGCGCCAGCAGCCCCGGGACAGGGCTGTTCTACGAGCAGTACTTC,CASSPGTGLFYEQYF
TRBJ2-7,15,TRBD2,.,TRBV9,TGTGCCAGCAGCGTAGCAGCGGGAGCCTCCTACGAGCAGTACTTC,CASSVAAGASYEQYF
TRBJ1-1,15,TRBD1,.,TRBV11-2,TGTGCCAGCAGCCGGACAGGGGCGGGGAGGACTGAAGCTTTCTTT,CASSRTGAGRTEAFF
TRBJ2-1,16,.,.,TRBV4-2,TGTGCCAGCAGCCCCCCACCGCGAGACTCCAGCAATGAGCAGTTCTTC,CASSPPPRDSSNEQFF
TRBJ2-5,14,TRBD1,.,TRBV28,TGTGCCAGCAGTGAACCAGGGGGCGCGGAGACCCAGTACTTC,CASSEPGGAETQYF
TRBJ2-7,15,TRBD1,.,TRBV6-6,TGTGCCAGCAGTTACTCGAGGGGACAGGTGGGCGAGCAGTACTTC,CASSYSRGQVGEQYF
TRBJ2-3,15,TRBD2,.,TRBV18,TGTGCCAGCTCAACGACTAGCGGGAGTACAGATACGCAGTATTTT,CASSTTSGSTDTQYF
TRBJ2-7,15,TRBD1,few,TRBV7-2,TGTGCCAGCAGCCCCGTCGGGACAGGGAATGCCGAGCAGTACTTC,CASSPVGTGNAEQYF
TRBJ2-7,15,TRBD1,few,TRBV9,TGTGCCAGCAGCGTAGGCTTGACAGGGGTTAGCGAGCAGTACTTC,CASSVGLTGVSEQYF
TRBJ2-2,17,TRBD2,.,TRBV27,TGTGCCAGCAGTGAAACCGGGACTAGCGGAGCCACCGGGGAGCTGTTTTTT,CASSETGTSGATGELFF
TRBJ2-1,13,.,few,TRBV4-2,TGTGCCAGCAGCCAGGCCAGCGGCAATGAGCAGTTCTTC,CASSQASGNEQFF
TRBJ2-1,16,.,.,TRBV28,TGTGCCAGCAGTCCCCTTGGGGGAGGCTTCTACAATGAGCAGTTCTTC,CASSPLGGGFYNEQFF
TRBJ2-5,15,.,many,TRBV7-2,TGTGCTAGCAGCCAAGGTCAGGGCTCCCAAGAGACCCAGTACTTC,CASSQGQGSQETQYF
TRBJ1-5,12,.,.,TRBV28,TGTGCCAGCAGTTTACGGAATCAGCCCCAGCATTTT,CASSLRNQPQHF
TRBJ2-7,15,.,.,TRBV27,TGTGCCAGCAGTTTGCGGGCAGGGGATTTCTACGAGCAGTACTTC,CASSLRAGDFYEQYF
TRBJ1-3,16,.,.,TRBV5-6,TGTGCCAGCAGCTCGCCTACGGGGAGCTCTGGAAACACCATATATTTT,CASSSPTGSSGNTIYF
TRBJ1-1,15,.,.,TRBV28,TGTGCCAGCAGTTCGGGAGGGGCCGATGGCACTGAAGCTTTCTTT,CASSSGGADGTEAFF